Included here is one TCR beta chain sequence, with context. The antigen remains unidentified. These data come from a study of Ad26.COV2.S vaccination and SARS-CoV-2 variants. At the level of the study: Donor had been placed in the Ad26.COV2.S arm of the COV1001 trial. The authors gave Ad26.COV2.S intramuscularly, either once or twice 56 days apart. Broader study findings: The study found higher spike-specific TCR breadth in vaccine than placebo recipients.

The treatment: roughly 20 received Ad26.COV2.S at low or high dose, single or two shots; roughly 5 received placebo; per-sample allocation not given. Repertoires come from day 63 after the first vaccine or placebo injection. Vaccination employed an Ad26 vector expressing the Wuhan-strain SARS-CoV-2 spike. Libraries were prepared by immunoSEQ multiplex PCR; TCRdb keeps only in-frame clonotypes and omits some of them. The table includes about 400,000 clones, 83% detected once. Sequences were derived from peripheral blood, sampled in a trial of Ad26.COV2.S vaccine versus placebo. This sequence was found in a person between 18 and 59 years old who received the Ad26.COV2.S COVID-19 vaccine or a placebo.

The CDR3 DNA sequence: TGTGCCAGCAGTTTACGAACGGACCTTTTTATGAACACTGAAGCTTTCTTT. Translation: CASSLRTDLFMNTEAFF. This chain uses TRBV28 with TRBJ1-1, with D uncertain. Trimming took off 2 bases at V and 0 bases at J, with 16 bases between the two ends. CDR3 length: 17 residues. Germline V gives CDR1 MDHEN, CDR2 SYDVKM.